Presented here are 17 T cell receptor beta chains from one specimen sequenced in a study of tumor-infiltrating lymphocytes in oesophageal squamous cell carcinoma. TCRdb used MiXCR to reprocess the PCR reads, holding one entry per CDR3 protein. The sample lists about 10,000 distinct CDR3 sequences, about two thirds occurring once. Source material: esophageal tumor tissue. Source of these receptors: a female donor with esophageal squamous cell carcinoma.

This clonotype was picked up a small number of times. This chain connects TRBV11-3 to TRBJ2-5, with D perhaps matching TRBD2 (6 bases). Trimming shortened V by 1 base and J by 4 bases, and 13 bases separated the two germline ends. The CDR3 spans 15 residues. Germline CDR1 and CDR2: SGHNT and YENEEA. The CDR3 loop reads CASSLGLRDGETQYF. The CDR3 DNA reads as TGTGCCAGCAGCTTAGGATTGCGGGACGGAGAGACCCAGTACTTC.

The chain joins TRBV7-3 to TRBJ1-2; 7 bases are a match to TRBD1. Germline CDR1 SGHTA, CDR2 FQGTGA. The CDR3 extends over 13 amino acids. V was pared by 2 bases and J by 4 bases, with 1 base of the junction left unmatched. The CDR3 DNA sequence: TGTGCCAGCAGCTTATCAGGGGGCTATGGCTACACCTTC. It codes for CASSLSGGYGYTF.

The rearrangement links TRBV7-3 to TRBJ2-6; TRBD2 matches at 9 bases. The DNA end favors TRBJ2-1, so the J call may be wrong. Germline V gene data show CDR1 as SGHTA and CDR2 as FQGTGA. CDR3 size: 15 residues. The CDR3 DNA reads TGTGCCAGCAGCTTAGGGACTAGCCCCATATCGGAGCAGTTCTTC. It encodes CASSLGTSPISEQFF.

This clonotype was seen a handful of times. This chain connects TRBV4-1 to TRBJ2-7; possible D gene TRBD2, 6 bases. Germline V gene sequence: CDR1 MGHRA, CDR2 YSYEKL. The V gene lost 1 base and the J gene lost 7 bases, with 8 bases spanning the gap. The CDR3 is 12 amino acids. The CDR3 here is CASSQAGDEQYF. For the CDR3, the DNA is TGCGCCAGCAGCCAAGCGGGGGATGAGCAGTACTTC.

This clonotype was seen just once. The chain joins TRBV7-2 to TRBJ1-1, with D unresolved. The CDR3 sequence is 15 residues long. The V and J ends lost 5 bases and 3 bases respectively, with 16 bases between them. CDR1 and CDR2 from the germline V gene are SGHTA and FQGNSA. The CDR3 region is CASSRPRGEDTEAFF. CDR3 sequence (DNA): TGTGCCAGCAGCCGACCCCGGGGTGAGGACACTGAAGCTTTCTTT.

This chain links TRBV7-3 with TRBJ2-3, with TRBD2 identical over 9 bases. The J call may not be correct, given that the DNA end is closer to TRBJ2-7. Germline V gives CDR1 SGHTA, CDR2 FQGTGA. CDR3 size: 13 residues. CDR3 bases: TGTGCCAGCAGCTTAGGGCGGGAGGGAAAGCAGTACTTC. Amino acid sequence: CASSLGREGKQYF.

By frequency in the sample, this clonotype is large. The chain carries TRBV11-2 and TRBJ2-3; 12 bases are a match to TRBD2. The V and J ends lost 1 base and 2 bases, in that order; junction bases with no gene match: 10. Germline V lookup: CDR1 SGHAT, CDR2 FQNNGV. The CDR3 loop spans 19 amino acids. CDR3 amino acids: CASSLVRTSGATLTDTQYF. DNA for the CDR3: TGTGCCAGCAGCTTAGTTAGGACTAGCGGGGCCACCCTCACAGATACGCAGTATTTT.

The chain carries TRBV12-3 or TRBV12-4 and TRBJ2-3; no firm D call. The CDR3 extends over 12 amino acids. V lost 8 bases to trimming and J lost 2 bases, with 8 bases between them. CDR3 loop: CASRGITDTQYF. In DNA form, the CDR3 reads TGTGCCAGCCGCGGAATCACAGATACGCAGTATTTT.

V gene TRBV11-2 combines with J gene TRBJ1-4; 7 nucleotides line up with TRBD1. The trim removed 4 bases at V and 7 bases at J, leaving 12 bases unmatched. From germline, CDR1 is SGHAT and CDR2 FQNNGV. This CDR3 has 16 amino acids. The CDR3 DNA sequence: TGTGCCAGCAGCTCCCTCCCTAGGGGGCATGGTGAAAAACTGTTTTTT. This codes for CASSSLPRGHGEKLFF.

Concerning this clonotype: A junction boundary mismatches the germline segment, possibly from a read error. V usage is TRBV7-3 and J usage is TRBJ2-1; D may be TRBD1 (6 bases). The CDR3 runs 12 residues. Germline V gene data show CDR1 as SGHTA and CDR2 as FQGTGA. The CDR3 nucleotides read TGTGCCAGCAGCCCAGGCTGGTCGGCAGGGGTCTTC. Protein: CASSPGWSAGVF.

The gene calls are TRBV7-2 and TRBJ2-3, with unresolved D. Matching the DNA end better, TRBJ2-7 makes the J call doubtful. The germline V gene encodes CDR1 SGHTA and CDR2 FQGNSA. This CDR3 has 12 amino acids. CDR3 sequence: CASSPSRNEQYF. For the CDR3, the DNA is TGTGCCAGCAGCCCTTCGAGGAACGAGCAGTACTTC.

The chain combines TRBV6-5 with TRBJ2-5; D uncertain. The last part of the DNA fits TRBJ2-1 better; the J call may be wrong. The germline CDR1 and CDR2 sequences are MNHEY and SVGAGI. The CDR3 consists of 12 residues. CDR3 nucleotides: TGTGCCAGCAGTTCCTGGGGTTATGAGCAGTTCTTC. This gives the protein CASSSWGYEQFF.

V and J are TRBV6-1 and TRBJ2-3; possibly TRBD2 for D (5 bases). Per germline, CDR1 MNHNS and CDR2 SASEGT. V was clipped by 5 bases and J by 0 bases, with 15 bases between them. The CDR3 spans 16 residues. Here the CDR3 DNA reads TGTGCCAGCAGTCTCATAAGCGGCAGCAGCACAGATACGCAGTATTTT. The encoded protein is CASSLISGSSTDTQYF.

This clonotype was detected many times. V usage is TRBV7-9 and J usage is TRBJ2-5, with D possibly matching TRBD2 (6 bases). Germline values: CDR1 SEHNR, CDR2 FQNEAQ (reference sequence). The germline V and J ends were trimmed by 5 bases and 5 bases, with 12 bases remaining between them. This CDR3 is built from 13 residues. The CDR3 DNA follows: TGTGCCAGCAGCCCGAGGGCGGGGGAGACCCAGTACTTC. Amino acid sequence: CASSPRAGETQYF.

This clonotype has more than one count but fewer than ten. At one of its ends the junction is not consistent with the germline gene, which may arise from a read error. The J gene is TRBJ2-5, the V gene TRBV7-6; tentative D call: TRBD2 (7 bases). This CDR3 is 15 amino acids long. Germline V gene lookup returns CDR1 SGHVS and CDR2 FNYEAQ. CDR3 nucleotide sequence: TGTGCTAGCAGCTTAGCAGTCGGGGGGCAGGAGACCCAGTACTTC. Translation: CASSLAVGGQETQYF.

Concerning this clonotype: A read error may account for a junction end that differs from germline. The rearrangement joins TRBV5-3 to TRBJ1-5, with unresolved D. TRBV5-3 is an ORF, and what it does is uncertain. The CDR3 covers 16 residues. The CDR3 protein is CASSLALGLSNQPQHF. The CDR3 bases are TGTGCCAGCAGCTTGGCCCTGGGGTTGAGCAATCAGCCCCAGCATTTT.

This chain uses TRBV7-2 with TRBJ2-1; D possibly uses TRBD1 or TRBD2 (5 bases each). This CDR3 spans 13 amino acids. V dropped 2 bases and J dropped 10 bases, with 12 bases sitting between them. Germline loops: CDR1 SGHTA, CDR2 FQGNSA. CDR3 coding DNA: TGTGCCAGCAGCTTATCAGGGACCCCCGAGCAGTTCTTC. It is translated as CASSLSGTPEQFF.